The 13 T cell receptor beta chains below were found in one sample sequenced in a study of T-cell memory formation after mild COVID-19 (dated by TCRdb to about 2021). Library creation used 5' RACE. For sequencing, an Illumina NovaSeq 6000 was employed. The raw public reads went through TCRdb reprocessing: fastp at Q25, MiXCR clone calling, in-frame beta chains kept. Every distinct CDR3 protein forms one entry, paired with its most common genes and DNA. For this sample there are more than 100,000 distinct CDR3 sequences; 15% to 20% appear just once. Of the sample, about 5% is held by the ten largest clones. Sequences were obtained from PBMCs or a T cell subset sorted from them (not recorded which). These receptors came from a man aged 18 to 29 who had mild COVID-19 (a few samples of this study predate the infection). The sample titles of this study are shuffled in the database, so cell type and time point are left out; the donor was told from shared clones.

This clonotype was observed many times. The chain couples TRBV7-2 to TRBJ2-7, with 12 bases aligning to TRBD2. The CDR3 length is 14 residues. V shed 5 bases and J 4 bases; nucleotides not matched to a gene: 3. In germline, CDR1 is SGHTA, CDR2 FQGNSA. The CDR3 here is CASSPGLAGYEQYF. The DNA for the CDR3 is TGTGCCAGCAGCCCCGGACTAGCGGGGTACGAGCAGTACTTC.

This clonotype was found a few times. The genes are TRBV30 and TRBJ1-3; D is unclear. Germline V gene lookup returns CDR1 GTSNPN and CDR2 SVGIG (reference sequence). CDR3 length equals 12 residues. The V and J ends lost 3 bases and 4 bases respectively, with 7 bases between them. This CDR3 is CAWRVGGNTIYF. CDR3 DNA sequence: TGTGCCTGGAGAGTGGGAGGAAACACCATATATTTT.

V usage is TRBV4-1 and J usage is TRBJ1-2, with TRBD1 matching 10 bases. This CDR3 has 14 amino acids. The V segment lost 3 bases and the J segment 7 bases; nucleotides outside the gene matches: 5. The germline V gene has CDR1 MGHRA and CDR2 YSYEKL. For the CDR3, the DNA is TGCGCCAGCAGCCAGCCGGGACAGGGGCCTGGCTACACCTTC. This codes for CASSQPGQGPGYTF.

This chain's CDR3 is CASSTYSGGDKETQYF. The CDR3 bases are TGTGCCAGCAGCACCTATAGCGGGGGGGACAAAGAGACCCAGTACTTC. V and J are TRBV6-2 or TRBV6-3 and TRBJ2-5, with 11 bases aligning to TRBD2. From germline, CDR1 is MNHEY and CDR2 SVGEGT. CDR3 length: 16 amino acids. With 6 bases clipped from V and 3 bases from J, the junction kept 9 bases outside the gene matches.

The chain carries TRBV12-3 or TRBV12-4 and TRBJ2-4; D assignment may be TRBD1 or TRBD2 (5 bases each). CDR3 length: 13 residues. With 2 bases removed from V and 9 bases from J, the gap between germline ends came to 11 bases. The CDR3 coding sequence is TGTGCCAGCAGTTTATCAGGGACCGGCATTCAGTACTTC. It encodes CASSLSGTGIQYF.

The CDR3 spells CSAEGGAGNQPQHF. CDR3 DNA sequence: TGCAGTGCCGAGGGGGGCGCGGGCAATCAGCCCCAGCATTTT. The genes are TRBV20-1 and TRBJ1-5; possibly TRBD1 for D (6 bases). With 6 bases removed from V and 2 bases from J, the gap between germline ends came to 14 bases. This CDR3 has 14 amino acids. Germline CDR1 DFQATT, CDR2 SNEGSKA (reference sequence).

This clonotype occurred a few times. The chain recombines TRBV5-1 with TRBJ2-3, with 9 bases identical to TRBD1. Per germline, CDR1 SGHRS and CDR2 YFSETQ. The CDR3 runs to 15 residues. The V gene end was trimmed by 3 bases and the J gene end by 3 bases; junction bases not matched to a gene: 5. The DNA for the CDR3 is TGCGCCAGCAGCTACGCGGGACAGGGAACAGATACGCAGTATTTT. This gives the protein CASSYAGQGTDTQYF. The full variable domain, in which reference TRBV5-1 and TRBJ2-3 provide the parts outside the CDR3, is KAGVTQTPRYLIKTRGQQVTLSCSPISGHRSVSWYQQTPGQGLQFLFEYFSETQRNKGNFPGRFSGRQFSNSRSEMNVSTLELGDSALYLCASSYAGQGTDTQYFGPGTRLTVL.

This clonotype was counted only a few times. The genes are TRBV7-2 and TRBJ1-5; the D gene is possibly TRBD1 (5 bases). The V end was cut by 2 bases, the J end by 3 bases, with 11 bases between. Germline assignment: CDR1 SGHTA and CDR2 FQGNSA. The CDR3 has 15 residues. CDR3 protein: CASSLPGHNNQPQHF. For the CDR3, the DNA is TGTGCCAGCAGCTTACCCGGACATAACAATCAGCCCCAGCATTTT.

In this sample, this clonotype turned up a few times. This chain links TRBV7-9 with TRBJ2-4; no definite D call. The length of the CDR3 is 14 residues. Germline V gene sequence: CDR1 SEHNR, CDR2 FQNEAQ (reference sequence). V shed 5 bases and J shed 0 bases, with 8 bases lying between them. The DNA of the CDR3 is TGTGCCAGCAGCCCCCGGCAAGCCAAAAACATTCAGTACTTC. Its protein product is CASSPRQAKNIQYF. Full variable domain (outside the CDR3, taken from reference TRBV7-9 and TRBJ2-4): DTGVSQNPRHKITKRGQNVTFRCDPISEHNRLYWYRQTLGQGPEFLTYFQNEAQLEKSRLLSDRFSAERPKGSFSTLEIQRTEQGDSAMYLCASSPRQAKNIQYFGAGTRLSVL.

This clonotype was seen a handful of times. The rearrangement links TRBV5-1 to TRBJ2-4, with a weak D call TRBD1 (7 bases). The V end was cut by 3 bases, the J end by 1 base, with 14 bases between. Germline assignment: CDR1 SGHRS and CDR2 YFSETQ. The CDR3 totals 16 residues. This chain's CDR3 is CASSSRGALAKNIQYF. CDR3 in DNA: TGCGCCAGCAGCTCCAGGGGGGCGCTGGCCAAAAACATTCAGTACTTC.

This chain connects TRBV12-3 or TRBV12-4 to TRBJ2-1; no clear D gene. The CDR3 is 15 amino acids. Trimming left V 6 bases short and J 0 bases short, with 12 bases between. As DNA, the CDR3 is TGTGCCAGCAGCCCCGACCGAAGCTCCTACAATGAGCAGTTCTTC. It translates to CASSPDRSSYNEQFF.

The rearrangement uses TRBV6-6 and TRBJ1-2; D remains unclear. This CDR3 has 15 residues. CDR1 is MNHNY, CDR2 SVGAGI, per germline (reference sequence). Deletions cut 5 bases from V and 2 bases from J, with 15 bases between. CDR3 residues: CASSTWGRSNYGYTF. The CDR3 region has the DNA TGTGCCAGCAGTACATGGGGAAGGTCCAACTATGGCTACACCTTC.

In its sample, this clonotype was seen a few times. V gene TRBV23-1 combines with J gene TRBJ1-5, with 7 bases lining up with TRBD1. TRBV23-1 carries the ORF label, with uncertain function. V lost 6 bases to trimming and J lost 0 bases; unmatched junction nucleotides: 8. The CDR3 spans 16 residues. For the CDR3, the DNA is TGCGCCAGCAGGACCTCAGGGGGTTATAGCAATCAGCCCCAGCATTTT. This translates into CASRTSGGYSNQPQHF.